Below, 20 T cell receptor beta chains from the same sample are listed, as sequenced in a study of blood T cells in healthy people across ages. Using a J-beta primer mix together with a sample-barcoded 5' primer, a second PCR was run for about 6 to 12 cycles. One entry per CDR3 protein, called by TCRdb with MiXCR from the 5' RACE reads. The repertoire has about a million distinct CDR3 sequences, 51% of them found once; the top ten carry about a fifth. The sample was blood. The origin of the receptors is a woman aged 55-70 years in good health.

This chain uses TRBV5-1 with TRBJ1-2; the D gene is possibly TRBD1 (6 bases). Trimming stripped 4 bases from V and 9 bases from J, with 25 bases between. Germline V gene data show CDR1 as SGHRS and CDR2 as YFSETQ. The CDR3 runs to 16 residues. CDR3: CASSAEWDNGIRRYTF. CDR3 coding DNA: TGCGCCAGCAGCGCTGAATGGGACAACGGTATCCGACGCTACACCTTC.

The CDR3: CASSISQGNLGETQYF. The CDR3 DNA is TGTGCCAGCAGCATTTCACAGGGGAACCTCGGGGAGACCCAGTACTTC. The rearrangement links TRBV7-2 to TRBJ2-5; 7 positions agree with TRBD1. The CDR3 is 16 residues long. Germline trimming cut 5 bases from V and 5 bases from J; bases unmatched to any gene: 14. The germline CDR1 and CDR2 sequences are SGHTA and FQGNSA.

V is TRBV7-2 and J is TRBJ1-2; D is unclear. This CDR3 is 14 amino acids long. CDR1 and CDR2 (germline): SGHTA, FQGNSA. Trimming left V 5 bases short and J 2 bases short, with 12 bases between. The CDR3 spells CASSKTALNYGYTF. CDR3 in DNA: TGTGCCAGCAGCAAGACGGCCTTAAACTATGGCTACACCTTC. Variable domain in full (rest from reference TRBV7-2 and TRBJ1-2): GAGVSQSPSNKVTEKGKDVELRCDPISGHTALYWYRQSLGQGLEFLIYFQGNSAPDKSGLPSDRFSAERTGGSVSTLTIQRTQQEDSAVYLCASSKTALNYGYTFGSGTRLTVV.

The rearrangement links TRBV6-6 to TRBJ2-5; 7 bases map to TRBD1. The germline gives CDR1 MNHNY, CDR2 SVGAGI (reference sequence). Trimming cost V 5 bases and J 5 bases; bases outside gene matches: 14. CDR3 length equals 16 residues. The CDR3 sequence is CASSPDRDPRGETQYF. Here the CDR3 DNA reads TGTGCCAGCAGTCCTGACCGGGACCCCAGGGGGGAGACCCAGTACTTC.

The chain carries TRBV6-6 and TRBJ1-5; D is uncertain. Deletions cut 3 bases from V and 4 bases from J, with 10 bases between. Germline CDR1 reads MNHNY; CDR2 reads SVGAGI (reference sequence). The CDR3 is 14 amino acids. The chain's CDR3 is CASSYSDQNQPQHF. DNA of the CDR3: TGTGCCAGCAGTTATTCGGACCAGAATCAGCCCCAGCATTTT.

The chain uses TRBV20-1 and TRBJ2-3; 7 bases are shared with TRBD2. The CDR3 has 14 amino acids. Germline CDR1 DFQATT, CDR2 SNEGSKA (reference sequence). With 5 bases clipped from V and 7 bases from J, the junction kept 12 bases outside the gene matches. The CDR3 protein is CSALPQTSLYTQYF. The CDR3 nucleotides are TGCAGTGCTCTCCCCCAGACTAGCCTGTATACGCAGTATTTT.

This clonotype has just one count. This chain uses TRBV2 with TRBJ2-3, with D possibly matching TRBD2 (7 bases). CDR1 is SNHLY and CDR2 is FYNNEI in the germline V gene. This CDR3 region has 16 residues. V lost 5 bases and J lost 2, with 17 bases in between. The CDR3 DNA sequence: TGTGCCAGCAGTTATTTTGCGGGGGCTACCACAGATACGCAGTATTTT. Protein sequence: CASSYFAGATTDTQYF.

In its sample, this clonotype was seen a few times. DNA for the CDR3: TGCAGTGCTAATACAGGGGGTCAGCCCCAGCATTTT. Its protein product is CSANTGGQPQHF. The genes are TRBV20-1 and TRBJ1-5; 8 positions agree with TRBD1. Germline lookup yields CDR1 DFQATT and CDR2 SNEGSKA (reference sequence). This CDR3 region has 12 residues. The ends lost 4 bases at V and 6 bases at J; junction bases unmatched: 2.

This chain joins TRBV30 and TRBJ1-2; no firm D call. Germline V gives CDR1 GTSNPN, CDR2 SVGIG (reference sequence). The V end lost 1 base, the J end lost 1 base, and 7 bases lay between the germline ends. This CDR3 contains 13 residues. CDR3 protein: CAWSGNSNYGYTF. The CDR3 nucleotides are TGTGCCTGGAGTGGAAACAGTAACTATGGCTACACCTTC.

This clonotype showed up just a few times. The chain is built from TRBV29-1 and TRBJ2-5; D not certain. This CDR3 region has 13 residues. The V gene's germline CDR1 is SQVTM and CDR2 ANQGSEA. The V and J ends lost 4 bases and 0 bases respectively, with 9 bases between them. CDR3 sequence reads: CSVVTVYQETQYF. In DNA form, the CDR3 reads TGCAGCGTTGTGACTGTATACCAAGAGACCCAGTACTTC.

This clonotype has a handful of counts. This chain links TRBV6-2 or TRBV6-3 with TRBJ2-7, with TRBD2 identical over 7 bases. J gave up 4 bases and V 4 bases, and 13 bases lay outside the gene matches. This CDR3 has 16 residues. Germline values: CDR1 MNHEY, CDR2 SVGEGT. CDR3 sequence (DNA): TGTGCCAGCAGTTCCATCCCGGCTAGCGGAGAATACGAGCAGTACTTC. Its protein is CASSSIPASGEYEQYF.

The genes are TRBV28 and TRBJ2-3; D call uncertain. This CDR3 has 15 residues. The germline V and J ends were trimmed by 5 bases and 0 bases, with 12 bases remaining between them. From germline, CDR1 is MDHEN and CDR2 SYDVKM. The CDR3 sequence is CASSIQRLSTDTQYF. CDR3 DNA sequence: TGTGCCAGCAGTATCCAGAGACTGAGCACAGATACGCAGTATTTT.

The V gene is TRBV28, the J gene TRBJ1-1; TRBD1 matches at 7 bases. The CDR3 contains 15 residues. V lost 5 bases and J lost 9; bases outside the gene matches: 15. The germline gives CDR1 MDHEN, CDR2 SYDVKM. The DNA of the CDR3 is TGTGCCAGCAGTCCACCCTCCAGGACAGGTCGACAAGCTTTCTTT. Translating it yields CASSPPSRTGRQAFF. Variable domain in full (rest from reference TRBV28 and TRBJ1-1): DVKVTQSSRYLVKRTGEKVFLECVQDMDHENMFWYRQDPGLGLRLIYFSYDVKMKEKGDIPEGYSVSREKKERFSLILESASTNQTSMYLCASSPPSRTGRQAFFGQGTRLTVV.

The genes are TRBV7-2 and TRBJ2-1; maybe TRBD2 (7 bases). The CDR3 length is 17 residues. Trimming removed 1 base at V and 7 bases at J, with 20 bases between. Germline V gene lookup returns CDR1 SGHTA and CDR2 FQGNSA. CDR3 protein: CASSLEGDYRKENEQFF. CDR3 sequence (DNA): TGTGCCAGCAGCTTAGAGGGGGACTACCGCAAGGAGAATGAGCAGTTCTTC.

The chain has TRBV27 and TRBJ2-7, with TRBD2 matching over 7 bases. With V trimmed by 6 bases and J by 4 bases, 30 bases remained unmatched. In germline, CDR1 is MNHEY, CDR2 SMNVEV (reference sequence). This CDR3 comprises 21 residues. CDR3 protein: CASRPGHTAPLSAGSWYEQYF. The CDR3 region has the DNA TGTGCCAGCAGGCCCGGACACACCGCTCCTTTATCAGCGGGGAGCTGGTACGAGCAGTACTTC.

This clonotype was recorded a few times. This chain links TRBV25-1 with TRBJ2-7; TRBD1 agrees at 9 bases. The DNA end favors TRBJ2-5, so the J call may be wrong. The CDR3 is 18 amino acids. Germline V gene lookup returns CDR1 MGHDK and CDR2 SYGVNS. CDR3 bases: TGTGCCAGCAGTGAAATAGGGGGGGGACAGGGACATCGGGAGACCCAGTACTTC. Translation gives CASSEIGGGQGHRETQYF.

This clonotype was counted only a few times. The V and J genes are TRBV20-1 and TRBJ2-1, with 8 bases fitting TRBD2. V gave up 5 bases and J gave up 9 bases; unmatched junction bases: 3. Looked up from germline, CDR1 is DFQATT and CDR2 is SNEGSKA (reference sequence). CDR3 size: 11 residues. In DNA, the CDR3 is TGCAGTGCTCCGGGAGGGTTTGAGCAGTTCTTC. It translates to CSAPGGFEQFF.

This sequence joins TRBV28 and TRBJ2-7; 13 nucleotides align to TRBD2. Gene TRBJ2-4 matches the end of the DNA better, so the J call may be wrong. Germline V gene sequence: CDR1 MDHEN, CDR2 SYDVKM. The CDR3 runs 17 residues. For the CDR3, the DNA is TGTGCCAGCAACCCCAAGGGACTAGCGGGATATAGAAACATTCAGTACTTC. It encodes CASNPKGLAGYRNIQYF.

The J gene is TRBJ2-5, the V gene TRBV7-2; 9 nucleotides align to TRBD2. The CDR3 extends over 15 amino acids. The trim removed 6 bases at V and 5 bases at J, leaving 10 bases unmatched. CDR1 is SGHTA and CDR2 is FQGNSA in the germline V gene. CDR3 bases: TGTGCCAGCAGTGGGCCAGCGGGGGGTAGGGAGACCCAGTACTTC. Protein sequence: CASSGPAGGRETQYF.

The chain is built from TRBV6-1 and TRBJ1-2, with TRBD1 as a possible D gene (5 bases). The CDR3 loop spans 18 amino acids. Germline-derived CDR1 and CDR2 are MNHNS and SASEGT. The V end lost 2 bases, the J end lost 6 bases, and 25 bases lay between the germline ends. CDR3 sequence (DNA): TGTGCCAGCAGTGAACACAAGAACGGGGGATGGCAGGGTCATGGCTACACCTTC. Amino acid sequence: CASSEHKNGGWQGHGYTF.